This TCR beta chain is from a study of blood T cell repertoires in COVID-19. Sequencing used immunoSEQ multiplex PCR; TCRdb keeps in-frame clones, though not all of them. The profile covers under 300,000 clones, with roughly 90% appearing a single time and less than 3% taken by the ten largest. This CDR3 is built from 14 residues. Per germline, CDR1 SNHLY and CDR2 FYNNEI. The junction had 11 bases not matched to a gene; V was cut back by 5 bases and J by 8 bases. This clone was detected only once. This clonotype originated in a woman aged 50 to 60 who had recovered from COVID-19. The chain has TRBV2 and TRBJ1-2; TRBD1 aligns across 7 bases. The sample was PBMCs or T cells enriched from blood (not recorded which). As DNA, the CDR3 is TGTGCCAGCAGTAAAAAACAGGGGTCGCAAGGCTACACCTTC. Protein: CASSKKQGSQGYTF.